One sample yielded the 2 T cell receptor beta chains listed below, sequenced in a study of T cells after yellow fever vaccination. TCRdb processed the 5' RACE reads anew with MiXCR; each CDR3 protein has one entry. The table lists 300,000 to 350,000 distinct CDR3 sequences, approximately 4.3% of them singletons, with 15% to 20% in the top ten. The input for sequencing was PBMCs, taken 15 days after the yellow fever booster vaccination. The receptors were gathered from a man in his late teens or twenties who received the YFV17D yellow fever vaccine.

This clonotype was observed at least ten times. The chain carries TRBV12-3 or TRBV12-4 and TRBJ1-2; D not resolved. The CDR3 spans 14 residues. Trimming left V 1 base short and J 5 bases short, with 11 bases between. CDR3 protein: CASSLGLGGYGYTF. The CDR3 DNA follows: TGTGCCAGCAGTTTAGGTTTGGGAGGGTATGGCTACACCTTC.

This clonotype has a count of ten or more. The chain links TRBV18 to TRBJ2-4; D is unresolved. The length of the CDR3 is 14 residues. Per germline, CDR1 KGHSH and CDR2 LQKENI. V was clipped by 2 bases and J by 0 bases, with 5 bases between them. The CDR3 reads CASSPAVAKNIQYF. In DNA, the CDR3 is TGTGCCAGCTCACCAGCAGTAGCCAAAAACATTCAGTACTTC. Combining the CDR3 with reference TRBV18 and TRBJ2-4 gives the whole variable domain NAGVMQNPRHLVRRRGQEARLRCSPMKGHSHVYWYRQLPEEGLKFMVYLQKENIIDESGMPKERFSAEFPKEGPSILRIQQVVRGDSAAYFCASSPAVAKNIQYFGAGTRLSVL.